The present TCR beta chain was sequenced within a study of CD8+ T cells in alopecia areata. General observations from the study: Mice showed clearer TCR sharing than patients did, a gap that was possibly HLA-related. In scalp samples, resident alphabeta T cells of normal skin are also sequenced.

This clone has more than one count but fewer than ten. Antigen unknown. The gene symbols are mouse symbols. The CDR3 end falls 4 residues outside the read, so it is completed with the germline J gene. The authors extracted RNA and reverse transcribed it into cDNA as the sequencing template. The table came from immunoSEQ multiplex PCR; TCRdb's copy has only in-frame clones and leaves some out. Altogether about 270,000 clones were found in the sample, and no singletons occur. Germline CDR1 and CDR2: NSHNY and SYGAGN. J gave up 2 bases and V 5 bases, and 5 bases lay outside the gene matches. The CDR3 has 15 amino acids. After pooling, cutaneous lymph node cells were sorted with CD4, CD8alpha, NKG2D, NKG2ACE and other markers.

The sample taken for sequencing was CD4+ T cells sorted from a lymph node. The sequence came from a C3H/HeJ mouse with alopecia areata. MHC haplotype of the strain: H2-k. The rearrangement links TRBV13-1 to TRBJ2-1, with TRBD2 matching over 9 bases. This CDR3 reads CASRSGTGYYAEQFF. CDR3 bases read: TGTGCCAGCAGATCCGGGACTGGGTACTATGCT.